This TCR beta chain came from a study of T cells in Graves' hyperthyroidism and ophthalmopathy. General study findings and limits: The majority of expanded thyroid clonotypes above 0.001 also appeared in blood.

Of note for this clonotype: Its antigen is unidentified.

Hyperthyroidism patients were newly diagnosed, had disease duration under 2 months, and were aged 18 to 65 years. Researchers barred patients who had uncontrolled infection, other autoimmune disease, pregnancy or lactation. Together with thyroid ultrasound, orbital computed tomography, serum thyroxine and TRAb, clinical symptoms were used for diagnoses. RNA transcripts yielded amplified TCR beta CDR3 regions. HTBI primers were used for first-round RT-PCR of the TCR CDR3. A single record per CDR3 protein comes from TCRdb applying MiXCR to the multiplex PCR reads. The data show around 340,000 distinct CDR3 sequences, approximately 14% seen once. CDR3 size: 16 residues. Germline CDR1 reads MDHEN; CDR2 reads SYDVKM. The junction had 9 bases not matched to a gene; V was cut back by 6 bases and J by 4 bases.

Sequenced input: blood. This sequence was found in a woman aged 25 to 39 with Graves' hyperthyroidism. The rearrangement joins TRBV28 to TRBJ2-2, with 9 bases lining up with TRBD2. CDR3 bases: TGTGCCAGCAGAAGGGGGACTAGCATCGGCACCGGGGAGCTGTTTTTT. This sequence encodes CASRRGTSIGTGELFF.